What follows are 10 T cell receptor beta chains derived from one specimen sequenced in a study of beta chain features in type 1 diabetes. Investigators reverse transcribed all isolated RNA, so they sequenced expressed TCRB transcripts. TCRdb's copy holds only in-frame clones and misses some; the assay was immunoSEQ multiplex PCR. The sample records 300,000 to 450,000 clones, roughly 12% being singletons. The sample consisted of naive CD4+ T cells from blood. These receptors were obtained from a young man in good health.

V gene TRBV6-6 combines with J gene TRBJ1-1, with 11 bases aligning to TRBD1. Germline CDR1 and CDR2: MNHNY and SVGAGI (reference sequence). Trimming took 2 bases from V and 12 from J; bases not matched to a gene: 2. The CDR3 spans 12 residues. The CDR3 reads CASSYGQGAPFF. The CDR3 region has the DNA TGTGCCAGCAGTTACGGACAGGGGGCCCCTTTCTTT.

The chain uses TRBV6-5 and TRBJ2-6; D gene ambiguous. Germline V lookup: CDR1 MNHEY, CDR2 SVGAGI. Trimming removed 6 bases from V and 4 bases from J, with 13 bases in between. The CDR3 totals 15 residues. For the CDR3, the DNA is TGTGCCAGCAGCCAACCGGTGACAGGGGCCAACGTCCTGACTTTC. Translated: CASSQPVTGANVLTF.

This clone was seen only once. V and J are TRBV7-8 and TRBJ2-1; 11 bases are a match to TRBD1. This CDR3 contains 16 residues. V shed 5 bases and J 4 bases; nucleotides not matched to a gene: 7. From germline, CDR1 is SGHVS and CDR2 FQNEAQ. CDR3 coding DNA: TGTGCCAGCAGCATCTCCGGGACAGGGGGATACAATGAGCAGTTCTTC. Translated: CASSISGTGGYNEQFF.

The chain uses TRBV7-2 and TRBJ2-4, with TRBD2 matching 9 bases. The V and J ends lost 1 base and 7 bases, in that order; junction bases with no gene match: 2. The CDR3 spans 14 residues. CDR1 and CDR2 from the germline V gene are SGHTA and FQGNSA. The CDR3 here is CASSLGGGANIQYF. The CDR3 bases are TGTGCCAGCAGCTTAGGCGGGGGGGCCAACATTCAGTACTTC. Supplemented by reference TRBV7-2 and TRBJ2-4, the full variable domain reads GAGVSQSPSNKVTEKGKDVELRCDPISGHTALYWYRQSLGQGLEFLIYFQGNSAPDKSGLPSDRFSAERTGGSVSTLTIQRTQQEDSAVYLCASSLGGGANIQYFGAGTRLSVL.

In this sample, this clone turned up a few times. The chain uses TRBV9 and TRBJ2-5; TRBD1 agrees at 9 bases. The CDR3 spans 13 residues. From germline, CDR1 is SGDLS and CDR2 YYNGEE. V lost 6 bases and J lost 5; bases outside the gene matches: 5. The CDR3 DNA reads as TGTGCCAGCACAGACAGGGGGGGGGAGACCCAGTACTTC. This translates into CASTDRGGETQYF.

The V and J genes are TRBV5-6 and TRBJ1-5; 9 positions agree with TRBD1. V lost 7 bases and J lost 6; bases outside the gene matches: 14. The CDR3 sequence is 16 residues long. The germline gives CDR1 SGHDT, CDR2 YYEEEE. CDR3 loop: CASSLRQTGGGQPQHF. The CDR3, as DNA: TGTGCCAGCTCCCTTCGGCAGACAGGGGGTGGTCAGCCCCAGCATTTT.

At least ten counts were recorded for this clone. V is TRBV13 and J is TRBJ2-1, with D possibly matching TRBD2 (5 bases). The CDR3 is 17 residues long. Germline CDR1 reads PRHDT; CDR2 reads FYEKMQ (reference sequence). V was pared by 1 base and J by 1 base, with 14 bases between. As DNA, the CDR3 is TGTGCCAGCAGCTTAGATCCGACTATCGGGTCCTACAATGAGCAGTTCTTC. As protein: CASSLDPTIGSYNEQFF.

This clone turned up a few times. V and J are TRBV5-1 and TRBJ2-1, with TRBD2 matching 14 bases. There are 15 residues in the CDR3. Germline-derived CDR1 and CDR2 are SGHRS and YFSETQ. V lost 4 bases, J lost 10 bases, and 7 bases stayed unmatched. The CDR3 region is CASSVGLAGAWEQFF. The CDR3 coding sequence is TGCGCCAGCAGCGTGGGACTAGCGGGAGCTTGGGAGCAGTTCTTC.

This clone showed up just a few times. As DNA, the CDR3 is TGTGCCAGCAGCGTAGGCCTAGCGGGGGGCCTAGATACGCAGTATTTT. Its protein product is CASSVGLAGGLDTQYF. The chain has TRBV9 and TRBJ2-3; TRBD2 matches at 11 bases. CDR3 size: 16 residues. J gave up 5 bases and V 0 bases, and 5 bases lay outside the gene matches. Germline-derived CDR1 and CDR2 are SGDLS and YYNGEE.

The chain employs TRBV5-6 and TRBJ1-1; 8 bases fit TRBD1. V shed 6 bases, J shed 10 bases, and the junction held 8 bases outside the gene matches. This CDR3 comprises 12 residues. Per the germline V gene, CDR1 is SGHDT and CDR2 is YYEEEE. CDR3 protein: CASTKQGGRAFF. In DNA form, the CDR3 reads TGTGCCAGCACCAAACAGGGGGGTCGAGCTTTCTTT.